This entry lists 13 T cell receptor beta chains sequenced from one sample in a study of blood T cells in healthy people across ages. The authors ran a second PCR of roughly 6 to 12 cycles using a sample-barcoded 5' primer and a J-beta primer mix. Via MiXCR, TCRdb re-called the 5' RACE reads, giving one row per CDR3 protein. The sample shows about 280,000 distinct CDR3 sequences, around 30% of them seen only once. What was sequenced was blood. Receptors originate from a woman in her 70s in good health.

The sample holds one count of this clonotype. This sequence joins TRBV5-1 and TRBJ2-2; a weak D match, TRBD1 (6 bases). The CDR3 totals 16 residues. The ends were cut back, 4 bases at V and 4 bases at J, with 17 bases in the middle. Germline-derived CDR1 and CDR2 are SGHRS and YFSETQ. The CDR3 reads CASSRVQGAGTGELFF. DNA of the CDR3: TGCGCCAGCAGCCGAGTACAGGGAGCCGGCACCGGGGAGCTGTTTTTT.

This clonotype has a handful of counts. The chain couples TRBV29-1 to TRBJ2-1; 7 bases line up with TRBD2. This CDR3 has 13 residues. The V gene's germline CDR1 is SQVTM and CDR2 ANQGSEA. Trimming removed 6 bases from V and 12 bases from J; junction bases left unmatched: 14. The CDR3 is CSVSPGTMDAQFF. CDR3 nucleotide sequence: TGCAGCGTGTCCCCCGGGACTATGGATGCGCAGTTCTTC.

DNA of the CDR3: TGCGCCAGCAGCTTGTTGCCCGGGAAAGGTGGCGAGCAGTACTTC. Protein product: CASSLLPGKGGEQYF. V and J are TRBV5-1 and TRBJ2-7; D possibly corresponds to TRBD2 (5 bases). Germline V gene data show CDR1 as SGHRS and CDR2 as YFSETQ. The CDR3 totals 15 residues. Trimming stripped 1 base from V and 6 bases from J, with 17 bases between.

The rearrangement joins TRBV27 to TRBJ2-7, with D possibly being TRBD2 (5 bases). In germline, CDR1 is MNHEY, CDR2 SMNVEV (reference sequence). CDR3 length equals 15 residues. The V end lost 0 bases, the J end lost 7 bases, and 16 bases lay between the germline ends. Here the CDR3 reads CASSLSSGGLFEQYF. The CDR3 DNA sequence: TGTGCCAGCAGTTTATCGTCCGGAGGACTCTTTGAGCAGTACTTC.

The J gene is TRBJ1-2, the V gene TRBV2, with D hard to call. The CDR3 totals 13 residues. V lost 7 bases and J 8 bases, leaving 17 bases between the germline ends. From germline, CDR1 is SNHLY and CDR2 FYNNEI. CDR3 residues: CASNELLVGGYTF. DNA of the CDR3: TGTGCCAGCAATGAGTTATTGGTCGGAGGCTACACCTTC. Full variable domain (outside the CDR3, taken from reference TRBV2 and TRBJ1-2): EPEVTQTPSHQVTQMGQEVILRCVPISNHLYFYWYRQILGQKVEFLVSFYNNEISEKSEIFDDQFSVERPDGSNFTLKIRSTKLEDSAMYFCASNELLVGGYTFGSGTRLTVV.

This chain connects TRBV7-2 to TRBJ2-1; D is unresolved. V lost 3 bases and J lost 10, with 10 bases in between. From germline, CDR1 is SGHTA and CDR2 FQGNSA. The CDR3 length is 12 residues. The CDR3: CASSLGSREQFF. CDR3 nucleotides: TGTGCCAGCAGCTTGGGGTCCCGCGAGCAGTTCTTC.

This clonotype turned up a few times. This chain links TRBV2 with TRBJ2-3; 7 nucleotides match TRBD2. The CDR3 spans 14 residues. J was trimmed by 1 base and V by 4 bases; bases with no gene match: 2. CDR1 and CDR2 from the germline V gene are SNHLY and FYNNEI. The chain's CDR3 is CASSVGGGTDTQYF. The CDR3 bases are TGTGCCAGCAGTGTGGGGGGGGGCACAGATACGCAGTATTTT.

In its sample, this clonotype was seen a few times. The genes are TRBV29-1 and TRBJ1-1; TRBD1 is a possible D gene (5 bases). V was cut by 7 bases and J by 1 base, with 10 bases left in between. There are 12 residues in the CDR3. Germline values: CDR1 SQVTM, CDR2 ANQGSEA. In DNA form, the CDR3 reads TGCAGCGGGGGACCGGCGAACACTGAAGCTTTCTTT. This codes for CSGGPANTEAFF.

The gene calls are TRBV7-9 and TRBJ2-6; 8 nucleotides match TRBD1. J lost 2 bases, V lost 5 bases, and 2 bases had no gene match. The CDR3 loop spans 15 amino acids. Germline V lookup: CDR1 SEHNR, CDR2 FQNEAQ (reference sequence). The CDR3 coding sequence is TGTGCCAGCAGCCGGACAGGGCCTGGGGCCAACGTCCTGACTTTC. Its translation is CASSRTGPGANVLTF.

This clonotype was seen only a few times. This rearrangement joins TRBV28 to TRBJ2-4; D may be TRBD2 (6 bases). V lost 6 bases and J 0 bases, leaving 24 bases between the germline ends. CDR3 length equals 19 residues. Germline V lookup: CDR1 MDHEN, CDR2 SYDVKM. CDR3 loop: CASSLTAKLRGVAKNIQYF. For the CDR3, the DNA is TGTGCCAGCAGCCTGACAGCCAAATTGCGGGGAGTAGCCAAAAACATTCAGTACTTC.

The CDR3 sequence is CASSLSPTYEQYF. DNA for the CDR3: TGTGCCAGCAGTTTATCCCCGACCTACGAGCAGTACTTC. V gene TRBV28 combines with J gene TRBJ2-7; no reliable D call. V lost 1 base, J lost 2 bases, and 6 bases lay in between. The CDR3 is made up of 13 amino acids. CDR1 is MDHEN, CDR2 SYDVKM, per germline.

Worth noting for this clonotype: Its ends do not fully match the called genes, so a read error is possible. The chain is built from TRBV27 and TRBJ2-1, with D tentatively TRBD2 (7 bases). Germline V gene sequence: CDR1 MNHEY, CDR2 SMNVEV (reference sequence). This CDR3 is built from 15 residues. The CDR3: CASGFRGAVYNEQFF. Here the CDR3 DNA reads TGTGCCAGCGGTTTTCGGGGGGCGGTCTACAATGAGCAGTTCTTC.

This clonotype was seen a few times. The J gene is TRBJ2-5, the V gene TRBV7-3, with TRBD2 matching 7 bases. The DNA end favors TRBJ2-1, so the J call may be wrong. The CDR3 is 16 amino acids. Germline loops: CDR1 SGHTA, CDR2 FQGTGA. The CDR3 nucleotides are TGTGCCAGCAGCTTACCGGGGGGACCGACGATGAATGAGCAGTTCTTC. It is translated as CASSLPGGPTMNEQFF.